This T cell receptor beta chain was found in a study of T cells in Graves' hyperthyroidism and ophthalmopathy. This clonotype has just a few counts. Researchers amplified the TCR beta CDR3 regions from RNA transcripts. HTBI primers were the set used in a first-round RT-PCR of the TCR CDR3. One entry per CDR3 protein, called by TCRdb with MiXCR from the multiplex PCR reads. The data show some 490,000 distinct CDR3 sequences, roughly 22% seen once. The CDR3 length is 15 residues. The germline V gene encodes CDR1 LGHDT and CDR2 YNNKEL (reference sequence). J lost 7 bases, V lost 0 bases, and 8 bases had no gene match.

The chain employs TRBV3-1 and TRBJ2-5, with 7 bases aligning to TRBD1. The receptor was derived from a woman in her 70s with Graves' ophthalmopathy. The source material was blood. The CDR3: CASSQETGWRVTQYF. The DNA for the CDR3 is TGTGCCAGCAGCCAAGAGACAGGGTGGAGAGTGACCCAGTACTTC.